A selection of T cell receptor beta chains follows, all from one sample in a study of cytomegalovirus exposure and HLA in healthy donors. Repertoires were generated with immunoSEQ multiplex PCR, while TCRdb's copy carries only in-frame clones and drops some. Of about 67,000 clones listed, 78% are singletons. Source material: PBMCs. The receptors were sampled from a man in his forties or fifties in good health and CMV-seronegative. The CDR3 runs from the conserved cysteine through the conserved F or W. Each record gives: J gene, clone size, D gene, V gene, CDR3 protein, CDR3 DNA. A D gene is named only where the DNA matches it firmly. Part of the rows lack a size; the others show once, few, many or a class for expanded clones.

>TRBJ2-1|-|TRBD2|TRBV19
CASTPLLAGLNEQFF
TGTGCCAGTACCCCCTTACTAGCGGGTCTCAATGAGCAGTTCTTC
>TRBJ2-4|many|TRBD2|TRBV4-2
CASSLGLAEVLAKNIQYF
TGTGCCAGCAGCCTGGGACTAGCGGAAGTACTAGCCAAAAACATTCAGTACTTC
>TRBJ1-1|-|-|TRBV6-5
CASSTRGGNTEAFF
TGTGCCAGCAGTACCCGGGGGGGGAACACTGAAGCTTTCTTT
>TRBJ2-3|-|-|TRBV7-2
CASSFRGGGDTQYF
TGTGCCAGCAGCTTCCGGGGTGGTGGAGATACGCAGTATTTT
>TRBJ2-5|-|-|TRBV5-4
CASSFPGGRQETQYF
TGTGCCAGCAGCTTCCCAGGTGGCCGGCAAGAGACCCAGTACTTC
>TRBJ2-7|-|-|TRBV19
CASSPGLRYEQYF
TGTGCCAGTAGCCCGGGACTGCGCTACGAGCAGTACTTC
>TRBJ1-1|-|-|TRBV10-3
CAISEVRGGNTEAFF
TGTGCCATCAGTGAGGTCCGGGGGGGGAACACTGAAGCTTTCTTT
>TRBJ2-7|-|-|TRBV6-6
CASRTGGDGEQYF
TGTGCCAGCCGGACAGGAGGGGACGGCGAGCAGTACTTC
>TRBJ1-1|-|TRBD1|TRBV15
CATSRWFLGQGEPEAFF
TGTGCCACCAGCAGATGGTTTCTAGGGCAGGGGGAACCTGAAGCTTTCTTT
>TRBJ2-4|-|TRBD2|TRBV5-1
CASSLVASGTQGIQYF
TGCGCCAGCAGCTTGGTAGCTAGCGGGACCCAGGGCATTCAGTACTTC
>TRBJ1-3|-|TRBD1|TRBV10-3
CAISGTGLTLGGNTIYF
TGTGCCATCTCCGGGACAGGGCTCACTCTAGGAGGAAACACCATATATTTT
>TRBJ2-5|-|-|TRBV2
CASSAKGVQETQYF
TGTGCCAGCAGTGCAAAAGGGGTCCAAGAGACCCAGTACTTC